These 12 T cell receptor beta chains were all obtained from the same sample, sequenced in a study of CD8 T cells in Susac syndrome. Random hexamers were used to reverse transcribe the RNA input (about 0.45 to 1 ug). TCRdb processed the immunoSEQ multiplex PCR reads anew with MiXCR; each CDR3 protein has one entry. Of 200,000 to 250,000 distinct CDR3 sequences listed, over 90% are singletons. The sequenced material came from CD4+ T cells from PBMCs. The receptors originated from a human donor with multiple sclerosis.

This chain joins TRBV29-1 and TRBJ1-1; D is perhaps TRBD1 (5 bases). With 5 bases removed from V and 4 bases from J, the gap between germline ends came to 14 bases. In germline, CDR1 is SQVTM, CDR2 ANQGSEA. This CDR3 comprises 13 residues. CDR3 loop: CSVHPRRGTEAFF. The DNA of the CDR3 is TGCAGCGTTCATCCGCGGAGGGGCACTGAAGCTTTCTTT.

This clonotype appeared a single time. The V gene is TRBV19, the J gene TRBJ2-2; D ambiguous. Germline CDR1 is LNHDA and CDR2 is SQIVND (reference sequence). CDR3 length equals 14 residues. V shed 3 bases and J shed 3 bases, with 8 bases lying between them. The CDR3 bases are TGTGCCAGTAGTATGGGCCGAGACACCGGGGAGCTGTTTTTT. This gives the protein CASSMGRDTGELFF. Supplemented by reference TRBV19 and TRBJ2-2, the full variable domain reads DGGITQSPKYLFRKEGQNVTLSCEQNLNHDAMYWYRQDPGQGLRLIYYSQIVNDFQKGDIAEGYSVSREKKESFPLTVTSAQKNPTAFYLCASSMGRDTGELFFGEGSRLTVL.

The chain has TRBV9 and TRBJ2-2; the D is unclear. The CDR3 has 14 amino acids. CDR1 is SGDLS and CDR2 is YYNGEE in the germline V gene. V was shortened by 0 bases and J by 0 bases, with 3 bases between the two germline ends. CDR3 loop: CASSVETNTGELFF. The CDR3 nucleotides are TGTGCCAGCAGCGTAGAGACGAACACCGGGGAGCTGTTTTTT.

The chain carries TRBV5-4 and TRBJ1-6; the D gene is possibly TRBD1 (6 bases). The CDR3 is 15 amino acids. V gave up 4 bases and J gave up 8 bases, with 16 bases separating them. Germline V gene sequence: CDR1 SGHNT, CDR2 YYREEE (reference sequence). The CDR3: CASSMGGGTDSPLHF. The CDR3 nucleotides read TGTGCCAGCAGCATGGGGGGGGGCACAGATTCACCCCTCCACTTT. The complete variable domain, with remaining parts taken from reference TRBV5-4 and TRBJ1-6, reads ETGVTQSPTHLIKTRGQQVTLRCSSQSGHNTVSWYQQALGQGPQFIFQYYREEENGRGNFPPRFSGLQFPNYSSELNVNALELDDSALYLCASSMGGGTDSPLHFGNGTRLTVT.

This chain connects TRBV4-2 to TRBJ1-3; 10 nucleotides match TRBD1. The CDR3 spans 17 residues. V was pared by 3 bases and J by 5 bases, with 10 bases of the junction left unmatched. Germline values: CDR1 LGHNA, CDR2 YNFKEQ. The CDR3 loop reads CASSHQGSDRGRNTIYF. The CDR3 nucleotides are TGTGCCAGCAGCCATCAAGGCTCCGACAGGGGGCGAAACACCATATATTTT.

Here the CDR3 reads CASAGLGPLGDYGYTF. In DNA form, the CDR3 reads TGTGCCAGCGCAGGTTTGGGGCCTCTTGGGGACTATGGCTACACCTTC. The chain couples TRBV6-1 to TRBJ1-2; D is possibly TRBD1 (5 bases). The CDR3 covers 16 residues. With 8 bases removed from V and 3 bases from J, the gap between germline ends came to 22 bases. The germline V gene has CDR1 MNHNS and CDR2 SASEGT.

In its sample, this clonotype was seen once. V usage is TRBV6-2 or TRBV6-3 and J usage is TRBJ1-5, with 8 bases identical to TRBD1. V shed 2 bases, J shed 4 bases, and the junction held 10 bases outside the gene matches. The CDR3 runs 17 residues. The germline gives CDR1 MNHEY, CDR2 SVGEGT. CDR3 in DNA: TGTGCCAGCAGTTACGGTTGGGGGACAGGAGGGAATCAGCCCCAGCATTTT. This translates into CASSYGWGTGGNQPQHF.

V gene TRBV6-2 or TRBV6-3 combines with J gene TRBJ1-6; D perhaps matches TRBD1 (5 bases). This CDR3 contains 12 residues. Germline loops: CDR1 MNHEY, CDR2 SVGEGT. The germline V and J ends were trimmed by 7 bases and 18 bases, with 19 bases remaining between them. CDR3 sequence reads: CASTHPGTPNHF. The CDR3 DNA reads as TGTGCCAGCACTCACCCCGGGACCCCGAACCACTTT.

The chain is built from TRBV20-1 and TRBJ2-5; perhaps TRBD1 as D (6 bases). The germline V gene encodes CDR1 DFQATT and CDR2 SNEGSKA (reference sequence). V was shortened by 5 bases and J by 4 bases, with 17 bases between the two germline ends. The CDR3 covers 14 residues. CDR3 nucleotide sequence: TGCAGTGCTGGAACCACAGGGATCGGAGAGACCCAGTACTTC. Translated: CSAGTTGIGETQYF.

V and J are TRBV6-1 and TRBJ2-7, with D unclear. There are 16 residues in the CDR3. The germline V gene has CDR1 MNHNS and CDR2 SASEGT. The V gene lost 5 bases and the J gene lost 2 bases, with 19 bases spanning the gap. The DNA of the CDR3 is TGTGCCAGCAGTATCCGGCGAAGGGCCTTAACCTACGAGCAGTACGTC. It encodes CASSIRRRALTYEQYV.

The chain links TRBV23-1 to TRBJ1-5, with D hard to call. TRBV23-1 is reported as an ORF; its role is uncertain. This CDR3 is 13 amino acids long. Trimming took 4 bases from V and 11 from J, leaving 15 bases between them. The CDR3 sequence is CASSPLIWETQHF. The CDR3 region has the DNA TGCGCCAGCAGTCCACTCATCTGGGAGACCCAGCATTTT.

The V call is TRBV12-3 or TRBV12-4, the J call TRBJ1-2; 7 bases are shared with TRBD1. The CDR3 covers 12 residues. V was pared by 6 bases and J by 8 bases, with 6 bases of the junction left unmatched. CDR3 bases: TGTGCCAGCAGCCGGGACAGCCTAGGCTACACCTTC. It specifies CASSRDSLGYTF.